This is a list of T cell receptor beta chains from one sample in a study of control samples from healthy donors and cancer patients. Profiled with immunoSEQ multiplex PCR; TCRdb holds only in-frame clones, not every one. Of roughly 98,000 clones in the sample, around 80% are singletons; the top ten hold around 9.1%. Sequences were obtained from blood. These receptors were taken from a woman in her fifties or sixties in good health. Both conserved end residues are part of each CDR3. The order of the fields is J gene, V gene, clone size, CDR3 protein. Clone size is not always given. Where it is, it says once, few, many or a class for expanded clones.

j_gene: TRBJ2-2
v_gene: TRBV11-3
abundance: -
CDR3aa: CASSWNTGELFF

j_gene: TRBJ2-1
v_gene: TRBV6-2/TRBV6-3
abundance: -
CDR3aa: CASSYSGGGYNEQFF

j_gene: TRBJ1-5
v_gene: TRBV11-3
abundance: -
CDR3aa: CASSWTGGSNQPQHF

j_gene: TRBJ2-7
v_gene: TRBV21-1
abundance: -
CDR3aa: CASSKGTGVLLSYEQYF

j_gene: TRBJ1-5
v_gene: TRBV12-3/TRBV12-4
abundance: -
CDR3aa: CASSFQGNQPQHF

j_gene: TRBJ1-2
v_gene: TRBV6-5
abundance: once
CDR3aa: CASSYGSGYGYTF

j_gene: TRBJ1-2
v_gene: TRBV6-6
abundance: once
CDR3aa: CATGRTYGYTF

j_gene: TRBJ1-1
v_gene: TRBV11-2
abundance: -
CDR3aa: CASSLATRQNTEAFF

j_gene: TRBJ1-1
v_gene: TRBV5-1
abundance: -
CDR3aa: CASSERQGFGVGAFF

j_gene: TRBJ1-2
v_gene: TRBV28
abundance: -
CDR3aa: CASSFLYGYTF

j_gene: TRBJ1-2
v_gene: TRBV10-2
abundance: -
CDR3aa: CASSERGGVSGYGYTF

j_gene: TRBJ2-7
v_gene: TRBV19
abundance: -
CDR3aa: CASSIGGSTYEQYF

j_gene: TRBJ1-1
v_gene: TRBV7-9
abundance: -
CDR3aa: CASSLEGNTEAFF

j_gene: TRBJ2-7
v_gene: TRBV10-1
abundance: -
CDR3aa: CASSESGSYEQYF

j_gene: TRBJ1-5
v_gene: TRBV29-1
abundance: -
CDR3aa: CSTRQGGSNQPQHF

j_gene: TRBJ2-1
v_gene: TRBV7-8
abundance: -
CDR3aa: CASSSGTGSYNEQFF

j_gene: TRBJ2-1
v_gene: TRBV28
abundance: -
CDR3aa: CASSAINEQFF

j_gene: TRBJ2-5
v_gene: TRBV23-1
abundance: -
CDR3aa: CASSGSYPGQGGETQYF

j_gene: TRBJ2-1
v_gene: TRBV4-3
abundance: -
CDR3aa: CASSQGASGTFGEQFF

j_gene: TRBJ2-4
v_gene: TRBV12-3/TRBV12-4
abundance: once
CDR3aa: CASSLLPGNIQYF

j_gene: TRBJ1-6
v_gene: TRBV28
abundance: -
CDR3aa: CASSPWEGGSPLHF

j_gene: TRBJ1-6
v_gene: TRBV11-3
abundance: -
CDR3aa: CASSLVAVRQDLNSPLHF

j_gene: TRBJ1-2
v_gene: TRBV11-2
abundance: -
CDR3aa: CASSFGGYYGYTF

j_gene: TRBJ1-5
v_gene: TRBV6-1
abundance: once
CDR3aa: CASSERDRGDYSNQPQHF

j_gene: TRBJ1-1
v_gene: TRBV7-2
abundance: -
CDR3aa: CASSSTGTGTEAFF

j_gene: TRBJ1-1
v_gene: TRBV3-1/TRBV3-2
abundance: -
CDR3aa: CASSPPGTANTEAFF

j_gene: TRBJ2-5
v_gene: TRBV4-1
abundance: -
CDR3aa: CASSQESLASGLKTQYF

j_gene: TRBJ2-7
v_gene: TRBV7-8
abundance: many
CDR3aa: CASSPHRLGLHSSYEQYF

j_gene: TRBJ2-5
v_gene: TRBV7-6
abundance: -
CDR3aa: CASSLQQGGASSGTQYF

j_gene: TRBJ2-3
v_gene: TRBV24-1
abundance: -
CDR3aa: CATSQTGETDTQYF

j_gene: TRBJ2-7
v_gene: TRBV5-6
abundance: -
CDR3aa: CASSTTGSSYEQYF

j_gene: TRBJ2-1
v_gene: TRBV19
abundance: -
CDR3aa: CASSNPSGSSYNEQFF

j_gene: TRBJ2-5
v_gene: TRBV2
abundance: -
CDR3aa: CASSATSGGAIETQYF

j_gene: TRBJ1-1
v_gene: TRBV14
abundance: -
CDR3aa: CASSPRAALNTEAFF

j_gene: TRBJ2-3
v_gene: TRBV2
abundance: -
CDR3aa: CASSGGGGALDTQYF

j_gene: TRBJ2-2
v_gene: TRBV2
abundance: -
CDR3aa: CASRIQGPNTGELFF

j_gene: TRBJ2-3
v_gene: TRBV10-1
abundance: once
CDR3aa: CASSIRAGARTDTQYF

j_gene: TRBJ2-7
v_gene: TRBV28
abundance: few
CDR3aa: CASIREAPYEQYF

j_gene: TRBJ1-2
v_gene: TRBV6-2/TRBV6-3
abundance: -
CDR3aa: CASSLQGGSNYGYTF

j_gene: TRBJ1-4
v_gene: TRBV6-6
abundance: -
CDR3aa: CASNSPNEKLFF

j_gene: TRBJ2-3
v_gene: TRBV27
abundance: -
CDR3aa: CASSSGIRADTQYF

j_gene: TRBJ1-2
v_gene: TRBV5-6
abundance: -
CDR3aa: CASSLSGEGVYGYTF

j_gene: TRBJ1-1
v_gene: TRBV2
abundance: few
CDR3aa: CASSRESDTEAFF

j_gene: TRBJ2-2
v_gene: TRBV18
abundance: -
CDR3aa: CASSPTQANTGELFF

j_gene: TRBJ1-1
v_gene: TRBV19
abundance: -
CDR3aa: CASSFRGSGTGTEAFF

j_gene: TRBJ2-7
v_gene: TRBV7-2
abundance: -
CDR3aa: CASSLGGTGAPYEQYF

j_gene: TRBJ2-1
v_gene: TRBV18
abundance: few
CDR3aa: CASSPLGGYNEQFF

j_gene: TRBJ1-4
v_gene: TRBV9
abundance: -
CDR3aa: CASSVGTGQMGEKLFF

j_gene: TRBJ2-3
v_gene: TRBV29-1
abundance: once
CDR3aa: CSVEWGSTDTQYF

j_gene: TRBJ1-4
v_gene: TRBV12-3/TRBV12-4
abundance: -
CDR3aa: CASSLGDWEKLFF

j_gene: TRBJ2-7
v_gene: TRBV12-3/TRBV12-4
abundance: -
CDR3aa: CASSFTSYEQYF

j_gene: TRBJ1-5
v_gene: TRBV19
abundance: -
CDR3aa: CASSVWGSGTQNQPQHF

j_gene: TRBJ2-3
v_gene: TRBV7-2
abundance: -
CDR3aa: CASSFALAGGRDTQYF